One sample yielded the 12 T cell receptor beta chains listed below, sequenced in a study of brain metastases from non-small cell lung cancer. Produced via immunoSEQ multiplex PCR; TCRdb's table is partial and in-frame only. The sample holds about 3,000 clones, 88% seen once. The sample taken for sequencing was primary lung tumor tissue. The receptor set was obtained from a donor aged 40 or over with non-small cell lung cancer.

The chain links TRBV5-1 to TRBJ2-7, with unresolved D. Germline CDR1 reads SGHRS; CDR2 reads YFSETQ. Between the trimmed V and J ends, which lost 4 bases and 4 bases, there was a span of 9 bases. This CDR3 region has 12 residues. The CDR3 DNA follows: TGCGCCAGCAGCCCCCTCGGTTACGAGCAGTACTTC. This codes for CASSPLGYEQYF.

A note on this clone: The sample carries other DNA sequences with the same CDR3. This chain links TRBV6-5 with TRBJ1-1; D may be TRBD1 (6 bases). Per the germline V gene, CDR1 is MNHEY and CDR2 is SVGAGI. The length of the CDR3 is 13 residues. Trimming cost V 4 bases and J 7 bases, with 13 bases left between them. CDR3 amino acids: CASSSSGVREAFF. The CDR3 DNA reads TGTGCCAGCAGTTCCTCAGGGGTCCGTGAAGCTTTCTTT.

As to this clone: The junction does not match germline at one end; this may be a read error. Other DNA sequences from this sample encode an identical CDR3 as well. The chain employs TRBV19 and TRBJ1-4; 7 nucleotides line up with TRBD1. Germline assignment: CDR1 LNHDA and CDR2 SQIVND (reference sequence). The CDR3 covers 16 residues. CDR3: CASSPGQLASNEKLFF. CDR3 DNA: TGTGCTAGTAGTCCGGGACAGCTAGCTTCTAATGAAAAACTGTTTTTT. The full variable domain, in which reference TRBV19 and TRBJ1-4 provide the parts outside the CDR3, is DGGITQSPKYLFRKEGQNVTLSCEQNLNHDAMYWYRQDPGQGLRLIYYSQIVNDFQKGDIAEGYSVSREKKESFPLTVTSAQKNPTAFYLCASSPGQLASNEKLFFGSGTQLSVL.

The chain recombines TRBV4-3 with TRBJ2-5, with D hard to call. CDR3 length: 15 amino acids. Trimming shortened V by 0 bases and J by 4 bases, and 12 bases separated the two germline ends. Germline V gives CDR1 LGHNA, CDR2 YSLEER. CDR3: CASSQEGNSRETQYF. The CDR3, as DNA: TGCGCCAGCAGCCAAGAAGGGAACAGTAGAGAGACCCAGTACTTC.

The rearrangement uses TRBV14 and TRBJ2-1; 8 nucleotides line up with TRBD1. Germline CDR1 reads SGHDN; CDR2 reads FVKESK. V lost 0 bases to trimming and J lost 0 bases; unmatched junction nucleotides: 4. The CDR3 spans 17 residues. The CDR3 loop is CASSQDRGPFSYNEQFF. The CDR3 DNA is TGTGCCAGCAGCCAAGACAGGGGGCCTTTCTCCTACAATGAGCAGTTCTTC. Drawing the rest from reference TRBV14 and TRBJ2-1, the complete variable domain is EAGVTQFPSHSVIEKGQTVTLRCDPISGHDNLYWYRRVMGKEIKFLLHFVKESKQDESGMPNNRFLAERTGGTYSTLKVQPAELEDSGVYFCASSQDRGPFSYNEQFFGPGTRLTVL.

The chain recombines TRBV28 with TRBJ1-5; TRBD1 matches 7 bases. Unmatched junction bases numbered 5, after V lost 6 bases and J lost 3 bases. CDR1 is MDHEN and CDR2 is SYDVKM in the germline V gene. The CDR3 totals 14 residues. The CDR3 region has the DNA TGTGCCAGCAGGGGGGACAGAGACAATCAGCCCCAGCATTTT. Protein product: CASRGDRDNQPQHF.

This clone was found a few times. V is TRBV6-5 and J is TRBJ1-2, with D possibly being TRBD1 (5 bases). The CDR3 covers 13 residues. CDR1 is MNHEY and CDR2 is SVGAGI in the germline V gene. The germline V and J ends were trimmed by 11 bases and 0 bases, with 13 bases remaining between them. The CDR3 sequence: CASRRDSNYGYTF. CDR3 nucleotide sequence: TGTGCCTCGAGACGGGACTCTAACTATGGCTACACCTTC.

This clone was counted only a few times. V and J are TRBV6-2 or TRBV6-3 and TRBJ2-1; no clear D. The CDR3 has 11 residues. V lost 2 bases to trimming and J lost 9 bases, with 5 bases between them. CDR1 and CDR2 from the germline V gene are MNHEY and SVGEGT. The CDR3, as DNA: TGTGCCAGCAGTTACCCCGGTGAGCAGTTCTTC. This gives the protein CASSYPGEQFF.

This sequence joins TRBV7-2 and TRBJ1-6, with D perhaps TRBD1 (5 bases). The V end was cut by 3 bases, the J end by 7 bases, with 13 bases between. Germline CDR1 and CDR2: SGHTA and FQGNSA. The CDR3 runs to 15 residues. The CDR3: CASSLEIRANSPLHF. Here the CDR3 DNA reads TGTGCCAGCAGCTTGGAAATCAGGGCCAATTCACCCCTCCACTTT.

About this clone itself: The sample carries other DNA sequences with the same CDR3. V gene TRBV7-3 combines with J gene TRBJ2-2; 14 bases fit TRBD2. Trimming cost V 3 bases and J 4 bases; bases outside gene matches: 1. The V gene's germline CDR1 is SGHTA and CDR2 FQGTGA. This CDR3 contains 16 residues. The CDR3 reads CASSLGLAGATGELFF. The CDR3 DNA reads TGTGCCAGCAGCTTGGGACTAGCGGGAGCCACCGGGGAGCTGTTTTTT.

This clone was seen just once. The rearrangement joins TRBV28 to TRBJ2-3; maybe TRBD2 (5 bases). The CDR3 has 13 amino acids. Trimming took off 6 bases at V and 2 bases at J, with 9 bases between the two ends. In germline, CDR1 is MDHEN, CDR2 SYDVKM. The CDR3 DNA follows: TGTGCCAGCAGAGCGGCCTCCACAGATACGCAGTATTTT. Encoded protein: CASRAASTDTQYF.

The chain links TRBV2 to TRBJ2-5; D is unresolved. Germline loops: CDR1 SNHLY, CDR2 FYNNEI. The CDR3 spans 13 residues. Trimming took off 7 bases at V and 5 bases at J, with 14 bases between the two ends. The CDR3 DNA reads TGTGCCAGCACTGCCCGGCTTCGGGAGACCCAGTACTTC. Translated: CASTARLRETQYF.